These 32 T cell receptor beta chains share one sample of origin, sequenced in a study of shared clonotypes between healthy human individuals. Repertoires were generated with immunoSEQ multiplex PCR, while TCRdb's copy carries only in-frame clones and drops some. The sample holds around 530,000 clones; roughly four fifths are singletons and the top ten take around 12%. Material for sequencing was PBMCs. The receptors come from a woman aged 35 to 49 in good health. Some clones in this sample may be carry-over from other donors' samples.

This clone appeared a single time. The rearrangement joins TRBV19 to TRBJ2-6, with 7 bases matching TRBD2. Per the germline V gene, CDR1 is LNHDA and CDR2 is SQIVND (reference sequence). The trim removed 7 bases at V and 2 bases at J, leaving 8 bases unmatched. This CDR3 spans 16 amino acids. The DNA of the CDR3 is TGTGCCAGTACTGGGGCAGGGAGGGCTGGGGCCAACGTCCTGACTTTC. This gives the protein CASTGAGRAGANVLTF.

As regards this clone: A junction boundary mismatches the germline segment, possibly from a read error. The chain links TRBV6-6 to TRBJ2-7; 8 bases are a match to TRBD2. Germline V gene sequence: CDR1 MNHNY, CDR2 SVGAGI (reference sequence). CDR3 length: 15 residues. CDR3 sequence: CASSYSIAGLYGQYF. In nucleotides, the CDR3 is TGTGCCAGCAGTTACTCTATAGCGGGACTCTACGGGCAGTACTTC.

This clone was seen a few times. The V call is TRBV6-1, the J call TRBJ1-1; D is undetermined. Germline V gene lookup returns CDR1 MNHNS and CDR2 SASEGT. V was pared by 8 bases and J by 4 bases, with 20 bases between. The CDR3 totals 15 residues. DNA of the CDR3: TGTGCCAGCGGGCCGGGCCGCAGCAGAGGCACTGAAGCTTTCTTT. Its protein product is CASGPGRSRGTEAFF.

Note on this clone: A far more abundant clone sits one base away, making this likely a read error. The chain has TRBV15 and TRBJ2-5, with 8 nucleotides matching TRBD2. The last part of the DNA fits TRBJ2-7 better; the J call may be wrong. This CDR3 spans 19 amino acids. Germline values: CDR1 LNHNV, CDR2 YYDKDF (reference sequence). CDR3: CATSRDGGRLADLTHEQYF. The CDR3 DNA sequence: TGTGCCACCAGCAGAGATGGCGGGAGGCTAGCGGACCTAACCCACGAGCAGTACTTC.

Comment on this clone: This may come from a read error, since a much larger clone is one base off. The J gene is TRBJ1-1, the V gene TRBV6-6; D is perhaps TRBD1 (5 bases). Per the germline V gene, CDR1 is MNHNY and CDR2 is SVGAGI (reference sequence). V was pared by 6 bases and J by 7 bases, with 12 bases between. CDR3 length: 12 residues. The CDR3 protein is CASSQGVLEAFF. Written as DNA, the CDR3 is TGTGCCAGCAGCCAAGGGGTTCTTGAAGCTTTCTTT.

The table lists this clone with a count of one. V is TRBV7-3 and J is TRBJ1-2; maybe TRBD1 (6 bases). The CDR3 consists of 15 residues. Trimming left V 6 bases short and J 7 bases short, with 21 bases between. In germline, CDR1 is SGHTA, CDR2 FQGTGA. The CDR3 reads CASRDEDSPSGGYTF. CDR3 coding DNA: TGTGCCAGCAGAGATGAGGACAGCCCGAGTGGTGGCTACACCTTC.

The count of this clone is one. The chain employs TRBV27 and TRBJ1-1; D gene ambiguous. The V end was cut by 2 bases, the J end by 2 bases, with 9 bases between. Per germline, CDR1 MNHEY and CDR2 SMNVEV (reference sequence). The CDR3 has 14 residues. CDR3 region: CASSLNRRNTEAFF. DNA of the CDR3: TGTGCCAGCAGTTTAAACAGAAGAAACACTGAAGCTTTCTTT.

V and J are TRBV5-5 and TRBJ2-7; weak D call: TRBD1 (6 bases). Germline CDR1 is SGHKS and CDR2 is YYEKEE (reference sequence). V shed 4 bases and J shed 4 bases, with 21 bases lying between them. The CDR3 loop spans 16 amino acids. The CDR3 sequence: CASSRGQSRPVYEQYF. Here the CDR3 DNA reads TGTGCCAGCAGCAGAGGACAGAGTCGTCCCGTATACGAGCAGTACTTC.

This clone has a count of ten or more. The chain links TRBV28 to TRBJ2-5; 7 bases agree with TRBD1. With 2 bases clipped from V and 13 bases from J, the junction kept 19 bases outside the gene matches. CDR3 length: 16 amino acids. From germline, CDR1 is MDHEN and CDR2 SYDVKM. CDR3 bases: TGTGCCAGCAGTTTACGCCAGCGCCGGGACAGCTTCCGGGTGTACTTC. It encodes CASSLRQRRDSFRVYF.

V gene TRBV7-3 combines with J gene TRBJ1-1, with a possible D match to TRBD1 (5 bases). Trimming shortened V by 3 bases and J by 6 bases, and 11 bases separated the two germline ends. Germline lookup yields CDR1 SGHTA and CDR2 FQGTGA. This CDR3 contains 13 residues. This CDR3 is CASSFGGNAEAFF. The CDR3 DNA follows: TGTGCCAGCAGCTTTGGGGGGAATGCTGAAGCTTTCTTT.

This sequence joins TRBV13 and TRBJ2-7, with no clear D. Trimming shortened V by 5 bases and J by 3 bases, and 5 bases separated the two germline ends. The CDR3 totals 11 residues. Per the germline V gene, CDR1 is PRHDT and CDR2 is FYEKMQ (reference sequence). Written as DNA, the CDR3 is TGTGCCAGCAGCACCTTCTACGAGCAGTACTTC. Protein: CASSTFYEQYF.

The chain has TRBV7-2 and TRBJ1-3; no firm D call. The germline CDR1 and CDR2 sequences are SGHTA and FQGNSA. This CDR3 region has 12 residues. Trimming took 5 bases from V and 8 from J, leaving 10 bases between them. The CDR3 sequence: CASSGNGDTIYF. The CDR3 DNA sequence: TGTGCCAGCAGCGGGAATGGGGACACCATATATTTT.

A single count supports this clone. V and J are TRBV11-2 and TRBJ2-1; the D call may be TRBD1 or TRBD2 (5 bases each). Trimming stripped 4 bases from V and 4 bases from J, with 8 bases between. The CDR3 consists of 13 residues. Germline V gene data show CDR1 as SGHAT and CDR2 as FQNNGV. The CDR3 reads CASSWGRYNEQFF. As DNA, the CDR3 is TGTGCCAGCAGCTGGGGACGGTACAATGAGCAGTTCTTC.

A single count supports this clone. The chain carries TRBV27 and TRBJ2-2; 12 bases are a match to TRBD2. The CDR3 is made up of 17 amino acids. V lost 5 bases, J lost 4 bases, and 8 bases stayed unmatched. CDR1 and CDR2 (germline): MNHEY, SMNVEV (reference sequence). The CDR3 is CASSPTSGRVGTGELFF. The DNA for the CDR3 is TGTGCCAGCAGTCCGACTAGCGGGAGAGTGGGCACCGGGGAGCTGTTTTTT.

This clone has more than one count but fewer than ten. V is TRBV27 and J is TRBJ1-2; D is uncertain. This CDR3 contains 13 residues. Germline V gives CDR1 MNHEY, CDR2 SMNVEV (reference sequence). V lost 4 bases and J lost 3, with 9 bases in between. Here the CDR3 reads CASSSREYYGYTF. The CDR3 DNA reads TGTGCCAGCAGTTCGCGGGAGTACTATGGCTACACCTTC.

The V call is TRBV2, the J call TRBJ2-3; TRBD1 matches 7 bases. The CDR3 has 14 residues. Germline CDR1 SNHLY, CDR2 FYNNEI. J was trimmed by 6 bases and V by 7 bases; bases with no gene match: 10. The chain's CDR3 is CASKITGVGDTQYF. CDR3 in DNA: TGTGCCAGCAAGATAACAGGGGTTGGCGATACGCAGTATTTT.

This clone was picked up a small number of times. This sequence joins TRBV19 and TRBJ1-5; D not certain. The V end was cut by 1 base, the J end by 5 bases, with 9 bases between. The length of the CDR3 is 14 residues. Germline V gene lookup returns CDR1 LNHDA and CDR2 SQIVND (reference sequence). CDR3 protein: CASSIGAEYQPQHF. Written as DNA, the CDR3 is TGTGCCAGTAGTATAGGGGCCGAGTATCAGCCCCAGCATTTT.

The V and J genes are TRBV7-2 and TRBJ2-7, with unresolved D. The CDR3 has 14 residues. Germline V gives CDR1 SGHTA, CDR2 FQGNSA. Trimming pared 2 bases from V and 2 bases from J, leaving 10 bases between. The chain's CDR3 is CASSLLPETYEQYF. The CDR3 DNA reads TGTGCCAGCAGCTTACTCCCAGAAACCTACGAGCAGTACTTC.

The chain joins TRBV5-8 to TRBJ2-7; D is perhaps TRBD1 or TRBD2 (6 bases each). Germline CDR1 SGHTS, CDR2 YDEGEE. Trimming left V 6 bases short and J 2 bases short, with 21 bases between. The CDR3 has 16 amino acids. Written as DNA, the CDR3 is TGTGCCAGCATTTCAACGGGGGCGATAAAAGCCTACGAGCAGTACTTC. The encoded protein is CASISTGAIKAYEQYF.

This clone appeared a single time. Since a much larger clone is just one base distant, this may be a read error. Other DNA sequences in this sample translate to the same CDR3. This chain joins TRBV6-4 and TRBJ1-1; no reliable D call. V was pared by 5 bases and J by 1 base, with 8 bases between. The CDR3 runs to 13 residues. The germline V gene has CDR1 MRHNA and CDR2 SNTAGT. This chain's CDR3 is CASSPGENTEAFF. As DNA, the CDR3 is TGTGCCAGCAGTCCGGGTGAGAACACTGAAGCTTTCTTT.

The rearrangement uses TRBV9 and TRBJ1-1; 7 bases line up with TRBD1. CDR3 length equals 15 residues. Germline loops: CDR1 SGDLS, CDR2 YYNGEE. The ends lost 0 bases at V and 6 bases at J; junction bases unmatched: 8. The CDR3 region is CASSVATGTASEAFF. The CDR3 DNA reads TGTGCCAGCAGCGTAGCTACGGGGACAGCCTCTGAAGCTTTCTTT.

V gene TRBV28 combines with J gene TRBJ2-5, with 9 bases aligning to TRBD2. CDR3 size: 15 residues. Germline V lookup: CDR1 MDHEN, CDR2 SYDVKM. With 1 base clipped from V and 7 bases from J, the junction kept 7 bases outside the gene matches. The CDR3 DNA sequence: TGTGCCAGCAGTTTATACGGCGGGAGGGGGGTGACCCAGTACTTC. Amino acid sequence: CASSLYGGRGVTQYF.

As concerns this clone: A much larger clone is a single base away; this may be a read error. The CDR3 DNA sequence: TGTGCCAGCGGCTCGAGAAGGGGTTCCCTGACTTTC. Amino acid sequence: CASGSRRGSLTF. J is TRBJ2-6 and V is TRBV7-3; D may be TRBD1 (5 bases). V was trimmed by 8 bases and J by 15 bases, leaving 17 bases between them. The CDR3 sequence is 12 residues long. Germline CDR1 is SGHTA and CDR2 is FQGTGA.

The chain uses TRBV28 and TRBJ1-2, with TRBD1 matching 9 bases. The CDR3 sequence is 13 residues long. The V segment lost 5 bases and the J segment 8 bases; nucleotides outside the gene matches: 6. In germline, CDR1 is MDHEN, CDR2 SYDVKM. DNA of the CDR3: TGTGCCAGCAGTCCTAGACAGGGGGGAGGCTACACCTTC. Protein sequence: CASSPRQGGGYTF.

V usage is TRBV2 and J usage is TRBJ2-6; D is possibly TRBD1 (5 bases). In germline, CDR1 is SNHLY, CDR2 FYNNEI. The CDR3 consists of 14 residues. Trimming cost V 4 bases and J 4 bases, with 8 bases left between them. The CDR3 coding sequence is TGTGCCAGCAGTGTGGGGCCAGGGGCCAACGTCCTGACTTTC. This encodes CASSVGPGANVLTF.

The chain couples TRBV18 to TRBJ2-2; 13 bases align to TRBD2. From germline, CDR1 is KGHSH and CDR2 LQKENI. CDR3 length: 17 amino acids. The V and J ends lost 4 bases and 5 bases, in that order; junction bases with no gene match: 7. CDR3 sequence reads: CASSRRTSGSNTGELFF. In DNA form, the CDR3 reads TGTGCCAGCTCACGGCGGACTAGCGGGAGTAATACCGGGGAGCTGTTTTTT.

V usage is TRBV5-8 and J usage is TRBJ2-5; D might be TRBD2 (6 bases). The CDR3 is made up of 16 amino acids. Germline V gene data show CDR1 as SGHTS and CDR2 as YDEGEE. Trimming took 0 bases from V and 0 from J, leaving 12 bases between them. CDR3 DNA: TGTGCCAGCAGCTTGGGGCTAGCGAAGTACCAAGAGACCCAGTACTTC. It is translated as CASSLGLAKYQETQYF.

The V call is TRBV9, the J call TRBJ2-1, with no clear D. The length of the CDR3 is 14 residues. Trimming removed 4 bases from V and 4 bases from J, with 12 bases in between. Germline V gene sequence: CDR1 SGDLS, CDR2 YYNGEE. The CDR3 nucleotides are TGTGCCAGCAGCAAGGGAACATTTTACAATGAGCAGTTCTTC. This gives the protein CASSKGTFYNEQFF.

V gene TRBV10-3 combines with J gene TRBJ1-2, with 7 nucleotides matching TRBD1. The ends lost 7 bases at V and 6 bases at J; junction bases unmatched: 8. The CDR3 has 13 residues. Germline CDR1 reads ENHRY; CDR2 reads SYGVKD. The CDR3 region is CAIKDRTLDGYTF. The CDR3, as DNA: TGTGCCATCAAGGACAGGACATTGGATGGCTACACCTTC.

V and J are TRBV27 and TRBJ2-7; 12 bases are shared with TRBD2. CDR3 size: 18 residues. Germline lookup yields CDR1 MNHEY and CDR2 SMNVEV (reference sequence). V gave up 0 bases and J gave up 4 bases; unmatched junction bases: 10. The CDR3 DNA reads as TGTGCCAGCAGTTTATCCTTCCCTAGCGGGAGGGCCCATTACGAGCAGTACTTC. Protein: CASSLSFPSGRAHYEQYF.

The chain couples TRBV18 to TRBJ2-4, with a tentative D call TRBD1 (5 bases). The CDR3 has 13 residues. V lost 0 bases, J lost 11 bases, and 11 bases lay in between. From germline, CDR1 is KGHSH and CDR2 LQKENI. CDR3 region: CASSPPSWGFQYF. CDR3 bases: TGTGCCAGCTCACCACCGTCATGGGGCTTTCAGTACTTC.

This chain connects TRBV5-4 to TRBJ2-3, with TRBD2 matching over 9 bases. CDR1 is SGHNT and CDR2 is YYREEE in the germline V gene (reference sequence). The CDR3 consists of 16 residues. Losses at the gene ends were 4 bases for V and 5 bases for J; bases not matched to a gene: 11. CDR3 nucleotides: TGTGCCAGCAGCCGCGGGGGGCTAGCGGGATTAGATACGCAGTATTTT. Encoded protein: CASSRGGLAGLDTQYF.